The following is a T cell receptor (beta chain) sequence with its context. The clone's antigen remains unknown. No qualities accompany the bases; no much larger clone lies one base away. Normal lung samples were non-adjacent lung tissue taken as far from the tumour as possible, at least 3 cm away, from the same patient. From frozen aliquots of unsorted single-cell suspensions, genomic DNA was isolated using the QIAamp DNA kit. Tissues arrived within 2 hours after resection and were immediately processed into single-cell suspensions. Tissue was mechanically dissociated and enzymatically digested with DNase I, collagenase I and hyaluronidase for roughly 30 minutes at 37 °C, then filtered and RBC-lysed. This specimen comes from a study of immune cell composition in non-small cell lung cancer (dated by TCRdb to about 2017). Notes on the research overall: Histologic subtype was assigned using H&E plus p63, CK5, Napsin A and TTF-1 immunohistochemistry, mainly lung adenocarcinoma or squamous cell carcinoma. TCR-beta sequencing (Adaptive Biotechnologies) was performed on a few dozen paired NSCLC tumour and non-adjacent lung specimens plus 26 tumour-only specimens. In supplementary cohort #1, which comprised 10 to 11 lung adenocarcinoma cases, paired tumour/lung TCR-beta sequencing was performed and TIL populations were generated so that tumour reactivity could be assessed. Several tumour specimens with TCR-beta data were of rare histological subtypes and were excluded from the subtype comparisons. The paper's findings and limits, for the study overall: Smoking pack-years did not significantly correlate with tumour TCR-beta clonality. The reactivity cohort contained only roughly 11 cases, and the tumour-reactive clones were not shown to have sequences in common with the dominant in vivo tumour-associated clones. In 9 to 11 adenocarcinoma cases, maximal tumour-associated clone frequency correlated strongly with TIL tumour reactivity, whereas overall clonality did not. Tumour-associated clones >0.5% occurred in nearly half of NSCLC cases: over 30% of adenocarcinomas versus around 80% of squamous carcinomas.

Reading the germline V gene gives CDR1 SGHDT and CDR2 YYEEEE. Here V drops 4 bases and J drops 9 bases, and the junction holds 10 bases not matched to any gene. The CDR3 starts with the cysteine, ends with the phenylalanine, and has 13 residues. This entry keeps only the CDR3 DNA: 39 bases, framed from base 1. A two-step multiplex PCR was used to amplify TCR-beta CDR3 regions from genomic DNA, and Illumina-compatible adaptors were added in the second step. TCR-beta immunosequencing was carried out on an Illumina platform through the commercial immunoSEQ service. The authors' pipeline ran thus. Repertoires were described by productive clonality and by Top 10 Clones, which is the percentage of T-cell templates coming from the ten most frequent sequences. Productive clonality ranged from 0 to 1, with 1 indicating a monoclonal population. Tumour-associated clones, identified using log10 scatter plots, were defined as sequences that made up at least 0.1% of tumour T-cell templates and were not found in the matched non-adjacent lung. Two-group comparisons used Student's t-tests, stages used ANOVA, and relationships used linear regression, analysed in GraphPad Prism7 and R. This immuneACCESS table, as held by TCRdb, lists in-frame sequences with V and J called but not all clones. Of the missing ones, under half trace to an unresolved V gene in checked studies; the others have no known cause. V and J calls plus clone size are reproduced from that table; the DNA served to infer D and trimming. The table for this sample lists just over 3,500 clones; over 60% of them were counted only once. The ten largest account for around a tenth of the sample.

The TCR originated in a human donor with non-small cell lung cancer. Sequences were obtained from non-adjacent lung tissue. The V gene is TRBV5-6 and the J gene is TRBJ2-7, and 7 junctional nucleotides match TRBD1. The encoded CDR3 is CASSGRDSQTQYF. The bases read TGTGCCAGCAGCGGCCGGGACAGCCAGACGCAGTACTTC.